Each of the 12 T cell receptor beta chains below was sequenced from the same sample in a study of control samples from healthy donors and cancer patients. Repertoires were generated with immunoSEQ multiplex PCR, while TCRdb's copy carries only in-frame clones and drops some. The sample has 100,000 to 150,000 clones, about 95% seen once. Sequenced sample: blood. These receptors all stem from a man aged 25-40 years in good health.

The chain carries TRBV12-3 or TRBV12-4 and TRBJ2-7; D not certain. CDR3 size: 13 residues. Trimming took 3 bases from V and 5 from J, leaving 11 bases between them. CDR3 region: CASSFSGWHEQYF. The CDR3 DNA is TGTGCCAGCAGTTTTTCCGGGTGGCACGAGCAGTACTTC.

This clone was picked up one time. The chain carries TRBV6-2 or TRBV6-3 and TRBJ2-3, with a weak D call TRBD2 (5 bases). V lost 2 bases and J 2 bases, leaving 11 bases between the germline ends. Germline V CDR1 and CDR2: MNHEY, SVGEGT. There are 15 residues in the CDR3. The chain's CDR3 is CASSYEGPPTDTQYF. DNA of the CDR3: TGTGCCAGCAGTTACGAGGGCCCACCCACAGATACGCAGTATTTT.

Only a few counts were recorded for this clone. The chain joins TRBV5-4 to TRBJ2-7; D uncertain. Germline V gene lookup returns CDR1 SGHNT and CDR2 YYREEE (reference sequence). Trimming took 6 bases from V and 1 from J, leaving 5 bases between them. The CDR3 spans 11 residues. CDR3 region: CASIPSYEQYF. The CDR3 DNA reads as TGTGCCAGCATCCCATCCTACGAGCAGTACTTC.

The chain has TRBV30 and TRBJ1-1; 8 bases align to TRBD1. CDR3 length: 17 amino acids. CDR1 is GTSNPN, CDR2 SVGIG, per germline (reference sequence). Trimming at V came to 0 bases and at J to 1 base, leaving 10 bases not matched to a gene. CDR3 residues: CAWSVLGTGGGNTEAFF. In DNA, the CDR3 is TGTGCCTGGAGTGTACTCGGGACAGGCGGGGGGAACACTGAAGCTTTCTTT.

This sequence joins TRBV6-6 and TRBJ2-7; 9 positions match TRBD2. Germline values: CDR1 MNHNY, CDR2 SVGAGI (reference sequence). The CDR3 is made up of 15 amino acids. V trimming: 0 bases; J trimming: 6 bases; junction bases outside the gene matches: 6. CDR3: CASSYSPGLAIEQYF. CDR3 DNA sequence: TGTGCCAGCAGTTACTCGCCCGGACTAGCGATCGAGCAGTACTTC.

The chain recombines TRBV12-3 or TRBV12-4 with TRBJ1-2; D gene ambiguous. This CDR3 comprises 13 residues. Trimming shortened V by 3 bases and J by 7 bases, and 12 bases separated the two germline ends. The CDR3 sequence: CASSFGRVSGYTF. CDR3 DNA: TGTGCCAGCAGTTTCGGTAGGGTCTCTGGCTACACCTTC.

On this clone: Other nucleotide sequences in the sample specify the same CDR3. V is TRBV11-2 and J is TRBJ2-5, with D perhaps TRBD2 (5 bases). Germline V gene lookup returns CDR1 SGHAT and CDR2 FQNNGV. The CDR3 has 14 residues. Trimming cost V 5 bases and J 5 bases, with 15 bases left between them. The DNA for the CDR3 is TGTGCCAGCAGCCCAGCGAGAGGGTGGGAGACCCAGTACTTC. The encoded protein is CASSPARGWETQYF. The variable domain in full, completed from reference TRBV11-2 and TRBJ2-5, reads EAGVAQSPRYKIIEKRQSVAFWCNPISGHATLYWYQQILGQGPKLLIQFQNNGVVDDSQLPKDRFSAERLKGVDSTLKIQPAKLEDSAVYLCASSPARGWETQYFGPGTRLLVL.

The CDR3: CASSFRGSQETQYF. The CDR3 DNA reads TGTGCCAGCAGTTTCAGAGGCAGCCAAGAGACCCAGTACTTC. The chain has TRBV28 and TRBJ2-5; D gene uncertain. There are 14 residues in the CDR3. The V gene's germline CDR1 is MDHEN and CDR2 SYDVKM. V gave up 3 bases and J gave up 1 base, with 9 bases separating them.

This clone was recorded only once. The rearrangement joins TRBV5-5 to TRBJ1-5, with D maybe TRBD1 (6 bases). The CDR3 runs to 14 residues. The V end was cut by 4 bases, the J end by 5 bases, with 13 bases between. Germline-derived CDR1 and CDR2 are SGHKS and YYEKEE (reference sequence). The CDR3 DNA is TGTGCCAGCAGCCTCAGGGGTATTGATCAGCCCCAGCATTTT. It translates to CASSLRGIDQPQHF.

V is TRBV5-1 and J is TRBJ1-1, with D possibly being TRBD1 (6 bases). Trimming removed 4 bases from V and 3 bases from J, with 13 bases in between. Germline V gene lookup returns CDR1 SGHRS and CDR2 YFSETQ. The CDR3 is made up of 14 amino acids. CDR3 residues: CASSPRGTDTEAFF. DNA of the CDR3: TGCGCCAGCAGCCCTAGGGGGACCGACACTGAAGCTTTCTTT.

The V and J genes are TRBV7-2 and TRBJ1-2; D remains unclear. The CDR3 length is 14 residues. CDR1 and CDR2 from the germline V gene are SGHTA and FQGNSA. Trimming removed 1 base from V and 0 bases from J, with 6 bases in between. CDR3 sequence: CASSLEVANYGYTF. The CDR3 coding sequence is TGTGCCAGCAGCTTAGAGGTAGCTAACTATGGCTACACCTTC. Full variable domain (rest looked up from reference TRBV7-2 and TRBJ1-2): GAGVSQSPSNKVTEKGKDVELRCDPISGHTALYWYRQSLGQGLEFLIYFQGNSAPDKSGLPSDRFSAERTGGSVSTLTIQRTQQEDSAVYLCASSLEVANYGYTFGSGTRLTVV.

The chain combines TRBV15 with TRBJ2-3; D unclear. The CDR3 is 15 residues long. Germline CDR1 and CDR2: LNHNV and YYDKDF (reference sequence). Trimming pared 0 bases from V and 1 base from J, leaving 8 bases between. CDR3 sequence reads: CATSREGSGTDTQYF. The CDR3 DNA is TGTGCCACCAGCAGAGAGGGTAGTGGCACAGATACGCAGTATTTT.